This T cell receptor beta chain was sequenced in a study of T cell repertoires in cytomegalovirus infection. Study details: Indications came from public TCR beta signatures; they pointed to CMV infection and to a matching HLA type.

In germline, CDR1 is DFQATT, CDR2 SNEGSKA (reference sequence). V was trimmed by 6 bases and J by 5 bases, leaving 13 bases between them. The CDR3 has 12 residues. A note on this clonotype: The target antigen is unknown.

TCRdb re-derived calls from the reads in MiXCR, one entry per CDR3 protein. The sample has some 68,000 distinct CDR3 sequences, 20% to 25% seen once. Findings and limits, study-wide: People with CMV and the relevant HLA were identified by cumulative public TCR beta family frequency. The ex vivo response showed dominance by HLA-C-restricted CMV-specific TCR beta clonotypes.

This rearrangement joins TRBV20-1 to TRBJ1-2; D remains ambiguous. This TCR was sampled from a human donor in good health (CMV status not recorded). Some clones in this sample may be carry-over from other donors' samples. Sequencing was carried out using PBMCs, sequenced either directly or after in vitro stimulation (not recorded which). CDR3 region: CSAQAGEYGYTF. The CDR3 DNA reads TGCAGTGCCCAGGCCGGGGAGTATGGCTACACCTTC.